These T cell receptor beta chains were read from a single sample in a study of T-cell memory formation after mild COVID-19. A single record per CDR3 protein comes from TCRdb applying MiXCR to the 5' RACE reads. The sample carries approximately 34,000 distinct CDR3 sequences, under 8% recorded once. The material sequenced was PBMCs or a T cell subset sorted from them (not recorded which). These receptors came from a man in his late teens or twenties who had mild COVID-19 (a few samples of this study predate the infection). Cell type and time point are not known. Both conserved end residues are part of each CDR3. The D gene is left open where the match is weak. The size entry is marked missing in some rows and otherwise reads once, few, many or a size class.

CDR3aa: CASSLTRGTQYF
CDR3nt: TGTGCTAGCAGCTTGACCAGGGGGACCCAGTACTTC
j_gene: TRBJ2-5
d_gene: .
abundance: many
v_gene: TRBV7-7

CDR3aa: CASSPQADTQYF
CDR3nt: TGTGCCAGCAGTCCCCAGGCAGATACGCAGTATTTT
j_gene: TRBJ2-3
d_gene: .
abundance: .
v_gene: TRBV11-2

CDR3aa: CACSYSGRVGSGNTIYF
CDR3nt: TGTGCCTGCAGTTACTCCGGCAGGGTTGGCTCTGGAAACACCATATATTTT
j_gene: TRBJ1-3
d_gene: .
abundance: many
v_gene: TRBV6-5

CDR3aa: CSARDRDVNQPQHF
CDR3nt: TGCAGTGCTAGAGACCGGGACGTGAATCAGCCCCAGCATTTT
j_gene: TRBJ1-5
d_gene: .
abundance: many
v_gene: TRBV20-1

CDR3aa: CASSSSNRKEDGYTF
CDR3nt: TGCGCCAGCAGCTCAAGCAACAGGAAGGAGGATGGCTACACCTTC
j_gene: TRBJ1-2
d_gene: .
abundance: many
v_gene: TRBV5-1

CDR3aa: CASSPASRDEQFF
CDR3nt: TGTGCCAGCAGCCCCGCCAGCCGGGATGAGCAGTTCTTC
j_gene: TRBJ2-1
d_gene: .
abundance: many
v_gene: TRBV7-2

CDR3aa: CASSYSQGFYEQYF
CDR3nt: TGTGCCAGCAGTTACTCGCAGGGTTTCTACGAGCAGTACTTC
j_gene: TRBJ2-7
d_gene: .
abundance: many
v_gene: TRBV6-5

CDR3aa: CASSLFSASNTGELFF
CDR3nt: TGTGCCAGCAGTCTTTTCAGTGCTTCGAACACCGGGGAGCTGTTTTTT
j_gene: TRBJ2-2
d_gene: .
abundance: few
v_gene: TRBV28

CDR3aa: CASSLATGHLTEAFF
CDR3nt: TGTGCCAGCAGTTTAGCTACGGGACACCTCACTGAAGCTTTCTTT
j_gene: TRBJ1-1
d_gene: .
abundance: many
v_gene: TRBV12-3/TRBV12-4

CDR3aa: CATSDSAGELFF
CDR3nt: TGTGCCACCAGTGATTCAGCCGGGGAGCTGTTTTTT
j_gene: TRBJ2-2
d_gene: .
abundance: many
v_gene: TRBV24-1

CDR3aa: CSAARGNTEAFF
CDR3nt: TGCAGTGCAGCCCGGGGTAACACTGAAGCTTTCTTT
j_gene: TRBJ1-1
d_gene: .
abundance: many
v_gene: TRBV20-1

CDR3aa: CASSPPGRSATNEKLFF
CDR3nt: TGTGCCAGCTCACCACCGGGGCGGAGTGCAACTAATGAAAAACTGTTTTTT
j_gene: TRBJ1-4
d_gene: .
abundance: .
v_gene: TRBV18

CDR3aa: CASSPKGDPNTEAFF
CDR3nt: TGTGCCAGCAGCCCGAAGGGGGACCCGAACACTGAAGCTTTCTTT
j_gene: TRBJ1-1
d_gene: .
abundance: many
v_gene: TRBV7-3

CDR3aa: CASSESRGQYRTDTQYF
CDR3nt: TGCGCCAGCAGTGAATCGAGGGGGCAGTATCGTACAGATACGCAGTATTTT
j_gene: TRBJ2-3
d_gene: TRBD1
abundance: many
v_gene: TRBV10-1